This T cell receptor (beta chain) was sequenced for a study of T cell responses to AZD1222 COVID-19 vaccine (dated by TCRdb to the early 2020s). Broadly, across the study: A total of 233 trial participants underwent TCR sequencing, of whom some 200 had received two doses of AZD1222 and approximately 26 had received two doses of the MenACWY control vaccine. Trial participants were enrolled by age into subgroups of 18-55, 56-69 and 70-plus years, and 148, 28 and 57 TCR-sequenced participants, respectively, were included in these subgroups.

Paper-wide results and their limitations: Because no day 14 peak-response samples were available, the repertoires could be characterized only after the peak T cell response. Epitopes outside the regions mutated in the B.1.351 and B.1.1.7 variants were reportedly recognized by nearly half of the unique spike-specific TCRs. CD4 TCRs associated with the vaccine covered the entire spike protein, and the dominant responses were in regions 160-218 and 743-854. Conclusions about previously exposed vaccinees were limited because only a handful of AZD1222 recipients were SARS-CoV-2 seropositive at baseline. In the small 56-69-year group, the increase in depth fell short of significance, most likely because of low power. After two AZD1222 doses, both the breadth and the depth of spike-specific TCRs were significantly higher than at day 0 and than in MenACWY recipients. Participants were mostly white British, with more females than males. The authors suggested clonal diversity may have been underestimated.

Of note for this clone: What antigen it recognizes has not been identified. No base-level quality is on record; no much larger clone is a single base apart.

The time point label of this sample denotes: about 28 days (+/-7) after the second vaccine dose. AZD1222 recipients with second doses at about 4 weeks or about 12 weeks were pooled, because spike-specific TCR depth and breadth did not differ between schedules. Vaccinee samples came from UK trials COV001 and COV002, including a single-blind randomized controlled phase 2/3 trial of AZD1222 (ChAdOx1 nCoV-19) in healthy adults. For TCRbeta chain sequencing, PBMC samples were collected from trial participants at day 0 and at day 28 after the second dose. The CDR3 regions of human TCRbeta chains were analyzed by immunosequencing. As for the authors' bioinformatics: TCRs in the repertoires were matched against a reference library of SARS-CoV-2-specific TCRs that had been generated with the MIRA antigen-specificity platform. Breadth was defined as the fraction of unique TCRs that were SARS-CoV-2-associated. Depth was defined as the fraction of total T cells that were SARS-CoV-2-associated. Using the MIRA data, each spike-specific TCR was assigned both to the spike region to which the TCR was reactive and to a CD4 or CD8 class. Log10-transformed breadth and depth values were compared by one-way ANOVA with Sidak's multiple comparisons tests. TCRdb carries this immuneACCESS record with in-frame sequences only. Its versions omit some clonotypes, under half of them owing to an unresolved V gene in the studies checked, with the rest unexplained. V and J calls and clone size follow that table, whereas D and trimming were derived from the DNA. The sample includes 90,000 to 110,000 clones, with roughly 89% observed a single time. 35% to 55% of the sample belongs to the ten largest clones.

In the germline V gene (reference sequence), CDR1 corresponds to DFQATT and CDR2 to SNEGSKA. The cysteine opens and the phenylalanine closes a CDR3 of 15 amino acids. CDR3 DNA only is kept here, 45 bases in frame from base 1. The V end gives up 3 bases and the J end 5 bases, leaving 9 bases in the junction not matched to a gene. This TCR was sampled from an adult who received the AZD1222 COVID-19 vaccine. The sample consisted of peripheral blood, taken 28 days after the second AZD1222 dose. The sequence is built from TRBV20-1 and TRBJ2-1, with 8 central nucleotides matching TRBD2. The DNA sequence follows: TGCAGTGCTAGTCGGGGGGGCAGTGACGACAATGAGCAGTTCTTC. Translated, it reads CSASRGGSDDNEQFF.